This T cell receptor (beta chain) was sequenced in a study of response to subunit inactivated influenza vaccine. A few counts support this clonotype. Antigen: not known. TCRdb called the RT-PCR reads again in MiXCR, with one record for every CDR3 protein. The table includes over 150,000 distinct CDR3 sequences, over 8.5% detected once. Looked up from germline, CDR1 is DFQATT and CDR2 is SNEGSKA (reference sequence). The CDR3 has 11 amino acids. V was cut by 1 base and J by 5 bases, with 6 bases left in between. General study results and limits: It was the authors' suggestion that each seasonal influenza vaccination recruits few new T cells.

V gene TRBV20-1 combines with J gene TRBJ2-7; D not resolved. This receptor was taken from a man between 50 and 70 years old who received an inactivated influenza vaccine. The sample here was CD8+ T cells sorted from PBMCs, taken less than 30 months after vaccination. The CDR3 DNA sequence: TGCAGTGCTAGAGGGCCCAACGAGCAGTACTTC. Its translation is CSARGPNEQYF.